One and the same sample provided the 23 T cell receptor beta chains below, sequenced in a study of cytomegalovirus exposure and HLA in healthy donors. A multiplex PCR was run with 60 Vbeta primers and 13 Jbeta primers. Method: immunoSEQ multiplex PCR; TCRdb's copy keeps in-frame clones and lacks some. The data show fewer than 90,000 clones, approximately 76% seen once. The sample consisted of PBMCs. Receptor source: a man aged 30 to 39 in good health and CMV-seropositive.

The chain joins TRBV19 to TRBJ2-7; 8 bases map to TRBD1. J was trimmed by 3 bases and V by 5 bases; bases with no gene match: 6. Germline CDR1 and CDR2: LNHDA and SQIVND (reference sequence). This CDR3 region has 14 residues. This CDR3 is CASSAGQVLYEQYF. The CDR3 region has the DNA TGTGCCAGTAGTGCGGGACAGGTTCTCTACGAGCAGTACTTC.

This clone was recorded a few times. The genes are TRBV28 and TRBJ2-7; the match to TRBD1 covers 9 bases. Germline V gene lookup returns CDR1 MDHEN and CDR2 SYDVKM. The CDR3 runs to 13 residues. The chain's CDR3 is CGYRDRVSYEQYF. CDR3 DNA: TGTGGCTACCGGGACAGGGTTTCCTACGAGCAGTACTTC.

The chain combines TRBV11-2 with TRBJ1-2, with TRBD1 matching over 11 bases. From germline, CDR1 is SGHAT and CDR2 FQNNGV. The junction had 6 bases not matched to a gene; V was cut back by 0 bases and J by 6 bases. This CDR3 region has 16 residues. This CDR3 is CASSLDLRTGGDGYTF. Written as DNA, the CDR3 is TGTGCCAGCAGCTTAGATCTCAGGACAGGGGGCGATGGCTACACCTTC.

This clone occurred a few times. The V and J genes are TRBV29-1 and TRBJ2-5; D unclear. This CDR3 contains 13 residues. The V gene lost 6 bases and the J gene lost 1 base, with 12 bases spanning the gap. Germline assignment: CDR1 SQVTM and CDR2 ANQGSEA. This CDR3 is CSVHRGSQETQYF. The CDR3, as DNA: TGCAGCGTCCACCGCGGATCCCAAGAGACCCAGTACTTC. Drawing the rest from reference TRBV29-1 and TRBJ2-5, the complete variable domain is SAVISQKPSRDICQRGTSLTIQCQVDSQVTMMFWYRQQPGQSLTLIATANQGSEATYESGFVIDKFPISRPNLTFSTLTVSNMSPEDSSIYLCSVHRGSQETQYFGPGTRLLVL.

The CDR3 region is CASSRASTPNQPQHF. Here the CDR3 DNA reads TGTGCCAGCTCACGGGCCTCTACTCCCAATCAGCCCCAGCATTTT. J is TRBJ1-5 and V is TRBV18; D not certain. In germline, CDR1 is KGHSH, CDR2 LQKENI. There are 15 residues in the CDR3. V was clipped by 4 bases and J by 3 bases, with 13 bases between them.

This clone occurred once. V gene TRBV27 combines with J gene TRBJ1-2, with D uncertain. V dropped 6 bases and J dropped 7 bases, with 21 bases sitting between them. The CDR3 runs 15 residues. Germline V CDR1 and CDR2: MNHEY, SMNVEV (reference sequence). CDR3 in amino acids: CASSGFEGFIGGYTF. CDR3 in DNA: TGTGCCAGCAGCGGGTTTGAGGGCTTTATAGGTGGCTACACCTTC.

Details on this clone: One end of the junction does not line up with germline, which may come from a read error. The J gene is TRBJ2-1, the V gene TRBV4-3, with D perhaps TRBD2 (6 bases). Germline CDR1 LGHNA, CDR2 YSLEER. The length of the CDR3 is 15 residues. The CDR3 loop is CASSRSILAYNERFF. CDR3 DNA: TGCGCCAGCAGCCGTTCAATACTAGCCTACAATGAGCGGTTCTTC.

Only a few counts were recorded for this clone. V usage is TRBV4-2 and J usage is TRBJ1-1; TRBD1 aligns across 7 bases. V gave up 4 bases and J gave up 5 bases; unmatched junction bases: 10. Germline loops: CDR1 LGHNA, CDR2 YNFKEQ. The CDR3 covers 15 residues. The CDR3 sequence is CASSPTTGLITEAFF. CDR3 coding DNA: TGTGCCAGCAGCCCTACGACAGGGCTGATTACTGAAGCTTTCTTT.

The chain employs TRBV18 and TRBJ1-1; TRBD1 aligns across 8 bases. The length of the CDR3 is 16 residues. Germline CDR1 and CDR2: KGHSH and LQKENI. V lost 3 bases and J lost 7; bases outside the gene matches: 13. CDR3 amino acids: CASSPLGPTGAVEAFF. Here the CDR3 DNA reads TGTGCCAGCTCACCTTTGGGGCCGACAGGGGCTGTTGAAGCTTTCTTT.

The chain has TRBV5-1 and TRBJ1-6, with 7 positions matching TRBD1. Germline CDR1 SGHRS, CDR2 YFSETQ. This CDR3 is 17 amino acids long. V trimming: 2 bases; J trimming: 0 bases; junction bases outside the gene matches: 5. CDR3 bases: TGCGCCAGCAGCTTAGGGACAGCGAGCTCCTATAATTCACCCCTCCACTTT. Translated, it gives CASSLGTASSYNSPLHF.

The CDR3 DNA sequence: TGTGCCAGCTCACCAATGGAGCGCTCCTACGAGCAGTACTTC. Amino acid sequence: CASSPMERSYEQYF. V and J are TRBV18 and TRBJ2-7; D remains unclear. The CDR3 covers 14 residues. Germline lookup yields CDR1 KGHSH and CDR2 LQKENI. V gave up 2 bases and J gave up 0 bases, with 8 bases separating them.

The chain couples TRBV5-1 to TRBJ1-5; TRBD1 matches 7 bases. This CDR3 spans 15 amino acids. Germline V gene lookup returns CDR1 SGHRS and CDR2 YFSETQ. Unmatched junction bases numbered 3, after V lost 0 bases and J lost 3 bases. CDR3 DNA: TGCGCCAGCAGCTTGGGGGGACAGCACAATCAGCCCCAGCATTTT. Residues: CASSLGGQHNQPQHF.

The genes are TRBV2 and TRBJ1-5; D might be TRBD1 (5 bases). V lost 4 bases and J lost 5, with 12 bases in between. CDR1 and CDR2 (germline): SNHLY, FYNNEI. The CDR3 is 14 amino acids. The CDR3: CASSAREAYQPQHF. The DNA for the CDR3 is TGTGCCAGCAGTGCCAGGGAGGCGTATCAGCCCCAGCATTTT.

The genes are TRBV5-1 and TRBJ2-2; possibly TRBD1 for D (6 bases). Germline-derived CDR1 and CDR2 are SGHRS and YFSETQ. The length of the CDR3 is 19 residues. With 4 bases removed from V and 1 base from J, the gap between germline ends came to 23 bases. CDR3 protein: CASSPIALGDRKNTGELFF. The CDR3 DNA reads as TGCGCCAGCAGCCCGATAGCCCTTGGAGACAGGAAGAACACCGGGGAGCTGTTTTTT.

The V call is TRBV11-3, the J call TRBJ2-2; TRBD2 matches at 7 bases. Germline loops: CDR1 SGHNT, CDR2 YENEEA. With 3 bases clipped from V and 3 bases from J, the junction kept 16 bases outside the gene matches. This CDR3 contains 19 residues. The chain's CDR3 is CASSFDPGLRSRDTGELFF. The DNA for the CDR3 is TGTGCCAGCAGCTTTGACCCGGGACTACGATCACGAGACACCGGGGAGCTGTTTTTT.

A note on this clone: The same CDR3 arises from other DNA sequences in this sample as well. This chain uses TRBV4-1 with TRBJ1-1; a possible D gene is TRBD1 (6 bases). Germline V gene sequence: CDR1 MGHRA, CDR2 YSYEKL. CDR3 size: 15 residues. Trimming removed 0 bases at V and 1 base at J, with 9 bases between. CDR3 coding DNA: TGCGCCAGCAGCCAAGATTTGGGACAGAACACTGAAGCTTTCTTT. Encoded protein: CASSQDLGQNTEAFF.

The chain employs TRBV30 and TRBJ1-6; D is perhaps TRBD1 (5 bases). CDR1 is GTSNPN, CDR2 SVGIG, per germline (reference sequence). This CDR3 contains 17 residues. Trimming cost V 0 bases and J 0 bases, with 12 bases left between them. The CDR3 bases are TGTGCCTGGAGTGTTGTCAGGACAAGCTCCTATAATTCACCCCTCCACTTT. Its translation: CAWSVVRTSSYNSPLHF.

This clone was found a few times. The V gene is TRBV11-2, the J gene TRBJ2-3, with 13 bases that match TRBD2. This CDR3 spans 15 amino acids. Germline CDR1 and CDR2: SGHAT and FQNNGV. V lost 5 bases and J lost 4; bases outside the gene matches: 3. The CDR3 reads CASSRGTSGADTQYF. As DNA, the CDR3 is TGTGCCAGCAGCCGAGGGACTAGCGGGGCAGATACGCAGTATTTT.

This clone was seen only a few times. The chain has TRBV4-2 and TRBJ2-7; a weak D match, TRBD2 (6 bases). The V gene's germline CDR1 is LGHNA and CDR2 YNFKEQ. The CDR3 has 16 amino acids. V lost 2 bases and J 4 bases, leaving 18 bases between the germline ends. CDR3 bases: TGTGCCAGCAGCCAACCCACCCCCCGCGGGGAATACGAGCAGTACTTC. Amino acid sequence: CASSQPTPRGEYEQYF.

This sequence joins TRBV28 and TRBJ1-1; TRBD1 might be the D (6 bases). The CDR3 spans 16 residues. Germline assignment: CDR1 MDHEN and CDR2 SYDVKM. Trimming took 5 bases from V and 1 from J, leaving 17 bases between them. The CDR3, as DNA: TGTGCCAGCAGTCCTCCTAGGGTACAGGGGAACACTGAAGCTTTCTTT. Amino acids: CASSPPRVQGNTEAFF.

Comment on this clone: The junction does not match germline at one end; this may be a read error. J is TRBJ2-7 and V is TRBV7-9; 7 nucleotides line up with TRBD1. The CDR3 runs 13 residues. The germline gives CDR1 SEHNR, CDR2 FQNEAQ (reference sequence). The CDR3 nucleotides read TGTTCCAGCAGCGAAGGGGGCAGCTACGAGCAGTACTTC. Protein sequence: CSSSEGGSYEQYF.

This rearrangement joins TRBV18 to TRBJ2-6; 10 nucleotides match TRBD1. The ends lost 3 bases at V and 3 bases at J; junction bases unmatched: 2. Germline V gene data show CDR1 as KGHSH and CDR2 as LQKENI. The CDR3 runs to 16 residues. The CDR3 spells CASSPGQGYGANVLTF. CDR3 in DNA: TGTGCCAGCTCACCGGGACAGGGGTATGGGGCCAACGTCCTGACTTTC.

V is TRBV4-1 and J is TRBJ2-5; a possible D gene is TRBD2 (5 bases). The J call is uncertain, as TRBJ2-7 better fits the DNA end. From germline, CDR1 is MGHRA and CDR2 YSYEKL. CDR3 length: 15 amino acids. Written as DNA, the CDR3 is TGCGCCAGCAGTCAACGTAGCGCCGACCCCTACGAGCAGTACTTC. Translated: CASSQRSADPYEQYF.